These 2 T cell receptor beta chains were sequenced from one sample in a study of T cells in Graves' hyperthyroidism and ophthalmopathy. It was RNA transcripts that yielded the amplified TCR beta CDR3 regions. Initially, a first-round RT-PCR of the TCR CDR3 employed the HTBI primer set. TCRdb re-called the multiplex PCR reads with MiXCR, one entry per CDR3 protein. Here the sample spans 560,000 or so distinct CDR3 sequences, 40% to 55% being singletons. Sequenced sample: peripheral blood or thyroid tissue (not recorded which). The receptors shown here come from a woman younger than 35 with Graves' hyperthyroidism.

In its sample, this clonotype was seen a few times. The chain has TRBV7-2 and TRBJ1-1, with 7 bases that match TRBD1. The V gene end was trimmed by 3 bases and the J gene end by 1 base; junction bases not matched to a gene: 5. The length of the CDR3 is 15 residues. CDR1 is SGHTA, CDR2 FQGNSA, per germline. For the CDR3, the DNA is TGTGCCAGCAGCTTCCTGACAGGGACGAACACTGAAGCTTTCTTT. It is translated as CASSFLTGTNTEAFF.

This clonotype was observed a handful of times. This rearrangement joins TRBV24-1 to TRBJ2-2, with 9 bases that match TRBD1. The germline gives CDR1 KGHDR, CDR2 SFDVKD. The CDR3 runs 16 residues. J gave up 6 bases and V 2 bases, and 6 bases lay outside the gene matches. CDR3: CATSDWGTGSSGELFF. CDR3 DNA: TGTGCCACCAGTGATTGGGGGACAGGGTCGTCCGGGGAGCTGTTTTTT.